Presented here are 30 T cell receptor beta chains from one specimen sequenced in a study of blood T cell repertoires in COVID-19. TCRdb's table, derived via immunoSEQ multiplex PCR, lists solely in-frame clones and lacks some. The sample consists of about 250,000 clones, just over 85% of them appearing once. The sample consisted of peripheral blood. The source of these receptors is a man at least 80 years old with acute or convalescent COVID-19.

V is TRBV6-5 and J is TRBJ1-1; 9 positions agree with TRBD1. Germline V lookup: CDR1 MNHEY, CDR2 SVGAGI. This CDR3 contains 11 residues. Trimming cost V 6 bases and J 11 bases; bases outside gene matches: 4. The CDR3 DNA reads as TGTGCCAGCAGGGCACAGGGGGCGGCTTTCTTT. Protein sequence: CASRAQGAAFF.

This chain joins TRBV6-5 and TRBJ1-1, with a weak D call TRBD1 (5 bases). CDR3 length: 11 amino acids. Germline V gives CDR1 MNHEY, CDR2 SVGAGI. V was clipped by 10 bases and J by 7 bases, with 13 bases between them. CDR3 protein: CATSRGREAFF. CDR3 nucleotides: TGTGCCACCTCGCGGGGCCGTGAAGCTTTCTTT.

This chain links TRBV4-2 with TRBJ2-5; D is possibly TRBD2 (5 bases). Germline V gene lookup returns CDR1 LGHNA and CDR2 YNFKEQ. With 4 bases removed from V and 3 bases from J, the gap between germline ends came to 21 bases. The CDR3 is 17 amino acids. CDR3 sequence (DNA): TGTGCCAGCAGCCCCTTCGCGCCGGAAGGAGGTAAAGAGACCCAGTACTTC. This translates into CASSPFAPEGGKETQYF.

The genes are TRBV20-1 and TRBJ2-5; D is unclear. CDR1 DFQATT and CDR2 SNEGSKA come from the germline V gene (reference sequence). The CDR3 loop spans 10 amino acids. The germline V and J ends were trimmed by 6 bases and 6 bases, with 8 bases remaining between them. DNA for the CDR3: TGCAGTGCCTTAATAAAGACCCAGTACTTC. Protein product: CSALIKTQYF.

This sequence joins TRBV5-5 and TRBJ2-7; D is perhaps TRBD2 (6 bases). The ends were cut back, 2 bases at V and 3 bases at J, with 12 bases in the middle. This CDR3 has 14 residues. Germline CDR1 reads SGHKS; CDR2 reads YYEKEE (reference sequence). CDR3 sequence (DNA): TGTGCCAGCAGCTTCATTCAGGGAGGCTACGAGCAGTACTTC. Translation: CASSFIQGGYEQYF.

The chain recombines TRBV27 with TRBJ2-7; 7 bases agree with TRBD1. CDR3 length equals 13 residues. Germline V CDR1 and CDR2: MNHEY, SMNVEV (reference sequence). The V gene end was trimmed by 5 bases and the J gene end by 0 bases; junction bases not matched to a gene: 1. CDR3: CASSRDSSYEQYF. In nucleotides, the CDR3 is TGTGCCAGCAGTCGGGACAGCTCCTACGAGCAGTACTTC.

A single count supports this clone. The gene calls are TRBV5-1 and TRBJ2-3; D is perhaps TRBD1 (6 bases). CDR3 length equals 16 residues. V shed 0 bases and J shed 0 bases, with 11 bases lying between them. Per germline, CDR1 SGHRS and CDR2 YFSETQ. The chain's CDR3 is CASSLGQVGSTDTQYF. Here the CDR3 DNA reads TGCGCCAGCAGCTTGGGACAGGTGGGGAGCACAGATACGCAGTATTTT.

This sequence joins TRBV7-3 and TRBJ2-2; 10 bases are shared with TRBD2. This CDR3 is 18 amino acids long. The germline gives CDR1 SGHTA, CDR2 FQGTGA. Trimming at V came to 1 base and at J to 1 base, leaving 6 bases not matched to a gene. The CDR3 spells CASSLSPWTSGNTGELFF. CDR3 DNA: TGTGCCAGCAGCTTAAGCCCGTGGACTAGCGGGAACACCGGGGAGCTGTTTTTT. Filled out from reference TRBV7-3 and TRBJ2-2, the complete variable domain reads GAGVSQTPSNKVTEKGKYVELRCDPISGHTALYWYRQSLGQGPEFLIYFQGTGAADDSGLPNDRFFAVRPEGSVSTLKIQRTERGDSAVYLCASSLSPWTSGNTGELFFGEGSRLTVL.

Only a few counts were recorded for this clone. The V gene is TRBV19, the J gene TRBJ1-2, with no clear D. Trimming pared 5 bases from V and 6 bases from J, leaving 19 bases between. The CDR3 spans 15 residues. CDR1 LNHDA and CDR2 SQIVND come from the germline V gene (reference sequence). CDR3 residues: CASSLNFGRRNGYTF. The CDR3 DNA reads TGTGCCAGTAGTCTTAACTTTGGCAGGAGGAATGGCTACACCTTC.

CDR3 amino acids: CASSSGLAGVGDEQFF. Here the CDR3 DNA reads TGTGCCAGCAGCTCTGGACTAGCGGGAGTAGGGGATGAGCAGTTCTTC. The rearrangement links TRBV7-9 to TRBJ2-1; 13 bases align to TRBD2. The CDR3 is made up of 16 amino acids. The trim removed 4 bases at V and 8 bases at J, leaving 8 bases unmatched. CDR1 and CDR2 (germline): SEHNR, FQNEAQ (reference sequence).

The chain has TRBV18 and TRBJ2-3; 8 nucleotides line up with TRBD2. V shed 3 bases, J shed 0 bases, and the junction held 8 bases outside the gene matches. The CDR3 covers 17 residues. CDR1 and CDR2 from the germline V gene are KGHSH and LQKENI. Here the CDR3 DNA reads TGTGCCAGCTCACCTTCCCCTAGCGGGTTTAGCACAGATACGCAGTATTTT. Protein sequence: CASSPSPSGFSTDTQYF.

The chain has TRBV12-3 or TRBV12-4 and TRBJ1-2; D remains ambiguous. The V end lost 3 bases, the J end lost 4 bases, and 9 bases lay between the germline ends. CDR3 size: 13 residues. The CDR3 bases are TGTGCCAGCAGTTTTCGGGAGGGCTATGGCTACACCTTC. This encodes CASSFREGYGYTF.

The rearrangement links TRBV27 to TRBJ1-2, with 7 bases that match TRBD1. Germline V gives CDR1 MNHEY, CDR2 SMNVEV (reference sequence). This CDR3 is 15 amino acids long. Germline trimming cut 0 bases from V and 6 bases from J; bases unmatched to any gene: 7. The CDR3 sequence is CASSLSLGTADGYTF. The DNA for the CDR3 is TGTGCCAGCAGTTTATCGCTTGGGACAGCTGATGGCTACACCTTC.

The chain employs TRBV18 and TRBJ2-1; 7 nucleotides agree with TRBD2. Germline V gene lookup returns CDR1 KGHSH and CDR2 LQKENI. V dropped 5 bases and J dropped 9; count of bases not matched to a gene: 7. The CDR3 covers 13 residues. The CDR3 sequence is CASSGTSAGEQFF. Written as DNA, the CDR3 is TGTGCCAGCTCAGGAACTAGCGCTGGTGAGCAGTTCTTC.

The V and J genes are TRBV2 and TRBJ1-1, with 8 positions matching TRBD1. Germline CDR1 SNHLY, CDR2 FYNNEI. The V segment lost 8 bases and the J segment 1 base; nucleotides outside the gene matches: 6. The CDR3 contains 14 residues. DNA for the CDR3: TGTGCCAGCGCGGATGGGACAGGGAACACTGAAGCTTTCTTT. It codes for CASADGTGNTEAFF.

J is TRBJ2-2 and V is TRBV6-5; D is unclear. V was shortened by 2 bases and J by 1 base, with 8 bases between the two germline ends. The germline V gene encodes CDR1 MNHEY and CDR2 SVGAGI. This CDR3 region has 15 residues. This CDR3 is CASSYARLNTGELFF. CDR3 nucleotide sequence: TGTGCCAGCAGTTACGCCAGGCTGAACACCGGGGAGCTGTTTTTT.

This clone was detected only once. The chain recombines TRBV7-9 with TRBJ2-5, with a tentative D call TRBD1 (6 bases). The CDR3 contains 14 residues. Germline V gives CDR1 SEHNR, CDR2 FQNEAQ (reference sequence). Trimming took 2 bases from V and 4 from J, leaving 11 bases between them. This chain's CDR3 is CASSLRVGGETQYF. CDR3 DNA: TGTGCCAGCAGCTTAAGGGTAGGGGGAGAGACCCAGTACTTC.

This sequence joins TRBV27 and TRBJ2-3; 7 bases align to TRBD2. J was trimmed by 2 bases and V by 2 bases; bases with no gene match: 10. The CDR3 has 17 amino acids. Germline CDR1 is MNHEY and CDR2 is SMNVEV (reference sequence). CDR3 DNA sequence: TGTGCCAGCAGTTTACCCCTTGGGCGGGGGAACACAGATACGCAGTATTTT. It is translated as CASSLPLGRGNTDTQYF.

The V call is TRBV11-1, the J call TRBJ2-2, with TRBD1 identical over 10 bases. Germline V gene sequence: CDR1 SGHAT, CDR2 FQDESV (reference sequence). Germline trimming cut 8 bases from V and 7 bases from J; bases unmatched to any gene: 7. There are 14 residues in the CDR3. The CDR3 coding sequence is TGTGCCAGCTCGGAGACAGGGGGCTTCGGGGAGCTGTTTTTT. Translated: CASSETGGFGELFF.

The CDR3 DNA reads TGTGCCAGCAGCTTAGATGGACAGACCTCTGGAAACACCATATATTTT. Translation gives CASSLDGQTSGNTIYF. The chain links TRBV7-9 to TRBJ1-3, with D perhaps matching TRBD1 (6 bases). The CDR3 runs 16 residues. Germline V gives CDR1 SEHNR, CDR2 FQNEAQ (reference sequence). V lost 1 base, J lost 0 bases, and 10 bases lay in between.

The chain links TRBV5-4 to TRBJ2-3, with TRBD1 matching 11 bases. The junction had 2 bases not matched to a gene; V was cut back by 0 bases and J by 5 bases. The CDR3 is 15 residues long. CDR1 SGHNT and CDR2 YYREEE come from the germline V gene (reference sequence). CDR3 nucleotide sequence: TGTGCCAGCAGCTTGGGGGGGACAGGGGGAGATACGCAGTATTTT. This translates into CASSLGGTGGDTQYF.

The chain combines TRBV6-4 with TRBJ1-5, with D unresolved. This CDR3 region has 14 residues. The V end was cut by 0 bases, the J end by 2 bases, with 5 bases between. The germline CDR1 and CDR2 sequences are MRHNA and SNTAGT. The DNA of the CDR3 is TGTGCCAGCAGTGACTCTGCGGGCAATCAGCCCCAGCATTTT. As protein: CASSDSAGNQPQHF.

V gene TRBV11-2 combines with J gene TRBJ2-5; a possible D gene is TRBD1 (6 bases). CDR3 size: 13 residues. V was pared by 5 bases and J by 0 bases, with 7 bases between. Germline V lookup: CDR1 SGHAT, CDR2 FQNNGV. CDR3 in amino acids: CASSTGHQETQYF. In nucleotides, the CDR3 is TGTGCCAGCAGCACAGGGCACCAAGAGACCCAGTACTTC.

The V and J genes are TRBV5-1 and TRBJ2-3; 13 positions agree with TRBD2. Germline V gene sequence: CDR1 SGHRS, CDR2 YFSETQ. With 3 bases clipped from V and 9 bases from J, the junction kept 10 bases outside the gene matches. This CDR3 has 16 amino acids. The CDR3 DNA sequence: TGCGCCAGCAGCTACTCGACTAGCGGGGGGTTAGGGACGCAGTATTTT. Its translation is CASSYSTSGGLGTQYF.

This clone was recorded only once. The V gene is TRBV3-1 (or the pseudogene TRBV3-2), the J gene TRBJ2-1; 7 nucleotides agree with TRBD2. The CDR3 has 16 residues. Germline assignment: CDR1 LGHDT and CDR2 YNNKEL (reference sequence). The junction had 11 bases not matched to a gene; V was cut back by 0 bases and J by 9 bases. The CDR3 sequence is CASSQDRGRALREQFF. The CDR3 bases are TGTGCCAGCAGCCAAGATCGAGGGAGGGCGTTACGTGAGCAGTTCTTC.

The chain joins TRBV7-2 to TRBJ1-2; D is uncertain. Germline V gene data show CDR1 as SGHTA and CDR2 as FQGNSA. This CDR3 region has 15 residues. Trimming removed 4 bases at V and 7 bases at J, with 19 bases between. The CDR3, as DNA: TGTGCCAGCAGCTGGGCAAGGACGGGGAAGGTTGGCTACACCTTC. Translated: CASSWARTGKVGYTF.

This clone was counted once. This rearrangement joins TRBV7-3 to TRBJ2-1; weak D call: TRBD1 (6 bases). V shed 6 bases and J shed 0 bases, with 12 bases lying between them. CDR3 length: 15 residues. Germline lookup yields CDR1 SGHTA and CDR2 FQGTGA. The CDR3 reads CASSSTGNSYNEQFF. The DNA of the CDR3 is TGTGCCAGCAGTTCTACAGGGAACTCCTACAATGAGCAGTTCTTC.

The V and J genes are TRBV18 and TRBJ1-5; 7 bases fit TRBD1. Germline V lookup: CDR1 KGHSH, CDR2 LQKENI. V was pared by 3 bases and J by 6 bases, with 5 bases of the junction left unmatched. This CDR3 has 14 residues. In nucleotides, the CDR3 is TGTGCCAGCTCACCCGGAGGGGGCAGTCAGCCCCAGCATTTT. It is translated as CASSPGGGSQPQHF.

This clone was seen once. The CDR3 sequence: CASSSAGTGFFGYTF. In DNA, the CDR3 is TGTGCCAGCAGTTCTGCGGGGACGGGGTTTTTTGGCTACACCTTC. V and J are TRBV6-5 and TRBJ1-2, with D possibly being TRBD1 (5 bases). The CDR3 is 15 amino acids. V shed 4 bases and J shed 7 bases, with 19 bases lying between them. In germline, CDR1 is MNHEY, CDR2 SVGAGI.

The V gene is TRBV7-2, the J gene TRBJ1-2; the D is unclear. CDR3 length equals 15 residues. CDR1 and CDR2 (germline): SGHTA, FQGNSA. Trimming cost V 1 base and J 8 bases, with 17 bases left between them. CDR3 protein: CASSLEPGNSPGYTF. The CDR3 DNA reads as TGTGCCAGCAGCTTAGAGCCCGGGAACTCGCCCGGCTACACCTTC.